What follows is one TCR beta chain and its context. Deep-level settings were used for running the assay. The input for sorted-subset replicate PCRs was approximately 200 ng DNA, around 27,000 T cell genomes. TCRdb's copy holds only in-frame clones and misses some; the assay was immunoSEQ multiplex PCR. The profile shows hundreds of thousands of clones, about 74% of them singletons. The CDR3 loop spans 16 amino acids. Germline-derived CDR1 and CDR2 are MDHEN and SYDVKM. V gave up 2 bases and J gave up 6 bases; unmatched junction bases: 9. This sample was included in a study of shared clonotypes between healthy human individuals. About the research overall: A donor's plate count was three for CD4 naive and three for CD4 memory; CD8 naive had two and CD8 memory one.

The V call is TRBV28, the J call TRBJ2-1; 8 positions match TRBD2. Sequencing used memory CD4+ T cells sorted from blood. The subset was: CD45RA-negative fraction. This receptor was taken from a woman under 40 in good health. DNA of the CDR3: TGTGCCAGCAGTTTACGGGGACTAGTGGTTATCAATGAGCAGTTCTTC. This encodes CASSLRGLVVINEQFF.